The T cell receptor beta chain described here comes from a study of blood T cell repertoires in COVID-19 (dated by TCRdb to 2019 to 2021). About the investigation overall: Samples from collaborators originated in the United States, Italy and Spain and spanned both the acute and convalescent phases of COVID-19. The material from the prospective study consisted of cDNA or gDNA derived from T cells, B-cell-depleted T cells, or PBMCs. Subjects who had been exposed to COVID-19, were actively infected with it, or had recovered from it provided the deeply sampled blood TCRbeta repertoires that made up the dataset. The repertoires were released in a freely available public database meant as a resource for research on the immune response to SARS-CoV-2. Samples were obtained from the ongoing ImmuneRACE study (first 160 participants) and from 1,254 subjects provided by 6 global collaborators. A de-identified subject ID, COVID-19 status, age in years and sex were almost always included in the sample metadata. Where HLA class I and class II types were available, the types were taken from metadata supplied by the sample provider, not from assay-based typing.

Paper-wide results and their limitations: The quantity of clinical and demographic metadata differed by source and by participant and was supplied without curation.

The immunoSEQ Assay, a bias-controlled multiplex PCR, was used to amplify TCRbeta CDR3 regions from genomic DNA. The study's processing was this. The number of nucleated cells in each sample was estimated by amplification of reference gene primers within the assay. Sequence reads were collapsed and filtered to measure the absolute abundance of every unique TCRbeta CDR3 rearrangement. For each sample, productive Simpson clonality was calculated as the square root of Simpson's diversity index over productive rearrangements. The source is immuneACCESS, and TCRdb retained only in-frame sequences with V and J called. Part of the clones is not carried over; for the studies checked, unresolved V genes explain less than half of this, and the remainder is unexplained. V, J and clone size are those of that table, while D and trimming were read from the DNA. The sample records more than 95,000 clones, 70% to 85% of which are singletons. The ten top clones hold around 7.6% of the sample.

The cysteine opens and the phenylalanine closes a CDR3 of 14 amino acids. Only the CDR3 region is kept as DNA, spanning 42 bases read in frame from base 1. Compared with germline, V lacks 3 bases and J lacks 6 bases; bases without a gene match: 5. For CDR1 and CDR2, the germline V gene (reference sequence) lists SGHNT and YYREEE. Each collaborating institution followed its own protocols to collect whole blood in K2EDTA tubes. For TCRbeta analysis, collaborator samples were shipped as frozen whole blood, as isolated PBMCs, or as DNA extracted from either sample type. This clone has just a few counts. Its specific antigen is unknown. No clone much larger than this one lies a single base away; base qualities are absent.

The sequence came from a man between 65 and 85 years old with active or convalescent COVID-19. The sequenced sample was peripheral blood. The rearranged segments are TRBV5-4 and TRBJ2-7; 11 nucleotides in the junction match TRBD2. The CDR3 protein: CASSWGLAGGEQYF. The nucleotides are TGTGCCAGCAGCTGGGGCCTAGCGGGAGGCGAGCAGTACTTC. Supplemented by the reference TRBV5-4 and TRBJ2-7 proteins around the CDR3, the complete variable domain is ETGVTQSPTHLIKTRGQQVTLRCSSQSGHNTVSWYQQALGQGPQFIFQYYREEENGRGNFPPRFSGLQFPNYSSELNVNALELDDSALYLCASSWGLAGGEQYFGPGTRLTVT.